Shown below are 5 T cell receptor beta chains from a single sample sequenced in a study of T-cell reconstitution after alpha-beta-depleted transplantation in children. Unique molecular identifiers were incorporated into the prepared TCRbeta library. In TCRdb, the PCR reads were re-called with MiXCR into one record per CDR3 protein. Among around 680,000 distinct CDR3 sequences listed, 16% were seen once. The material sequenced was PBMCs from the stem cell graft donor, taken from the stem cell graft. The receptors shown here come from a human donor who donated a stem cell graft to a child with acute myeloid leukemia.

This clonotype was counted many times. V gene TRBV10-3 combines with J gene TRBJ1-2; tentative D call: TRBD1 (6 bases). Trimming stripped 10 bases from V and 0 bases from J, with 21 bases between. CDR3 length: 16 amino acids. Germline CDR1 ENHRY, CDR2 SYGVKD. As DNA, the CDR3 is TGTGCCACCCAACCTCTTCTGGACAGTACTAACTATGGCTACACCTTC. Translating gives CATQPLLDSTNYGYTF.

This clonotype was recorded many times. This chain uses TRBV5-1 with TRBJ2-7; no clear D gene. V was cut by 0 bases and J by 9 bases, with 16 bases left in between. This CDR3 has 14 amino acids. Germline loops: CDR1 SGHRS, CDR2 YFSETQ. CDR3 coding DNA: TGCGCCAGCAGCTTGGGGCAGGACGGCTCGGCGCAGTACGTC. Encoded protein: CASSLGQDGSAQYV.

This clonotype was observed a few times. At one of its ends the junction is not consistent with the germline gene, which may arise from a read error. The rearrangement uses TRBV7-3 and TRBJ2-3; possibly TRBD1 for D (6 bases). Germline CDR1 is SGHTA and CDR2 is FQGTGA. CDR3 length equals 15 residues. This CDR3 reads CASSSDRISTDSQYF. The CDR3 DNA reads as TGTGCCAGCAGCTCGGACAGAATTAGCACAGATTCGCAGTATTTT.

This clonotype has a handful of counts. The genes are TRBV5-1 and TRBJ1-1; D ambiguous. From germline, CDR1 is SGHRS and CDR2 YFSETQ. CDR3 length: 14 residues. Trimming removed 0 bases from V and 4 bases from J, with 10 bases in between. The chain's CDR3 is CASSLEGVATEAFF. CDR3 nucleotides: TGCGCCAGCAGCTTGGAAGGTGTCGCCACTGAAGCTTTCTTT.

J is TRBJ1-6 and V is TRBV5-6; a weak D match, TRBD1 (5 bases). CDR3 length: 15 amino acids. With 3 bases removed from V and 14 bases from J, the gap between germline ends came to 21 bases. Germline loops: CDR1 SGHDT, CDR2 YYEEEE. CDR3 sequence reads: CASSWDAGRRSTLHF. In DNA form, the CDR3 reads TGTGCCAGCAGCTGGGACGCAGGGAGACGGTCGACCCTCCACTTT.